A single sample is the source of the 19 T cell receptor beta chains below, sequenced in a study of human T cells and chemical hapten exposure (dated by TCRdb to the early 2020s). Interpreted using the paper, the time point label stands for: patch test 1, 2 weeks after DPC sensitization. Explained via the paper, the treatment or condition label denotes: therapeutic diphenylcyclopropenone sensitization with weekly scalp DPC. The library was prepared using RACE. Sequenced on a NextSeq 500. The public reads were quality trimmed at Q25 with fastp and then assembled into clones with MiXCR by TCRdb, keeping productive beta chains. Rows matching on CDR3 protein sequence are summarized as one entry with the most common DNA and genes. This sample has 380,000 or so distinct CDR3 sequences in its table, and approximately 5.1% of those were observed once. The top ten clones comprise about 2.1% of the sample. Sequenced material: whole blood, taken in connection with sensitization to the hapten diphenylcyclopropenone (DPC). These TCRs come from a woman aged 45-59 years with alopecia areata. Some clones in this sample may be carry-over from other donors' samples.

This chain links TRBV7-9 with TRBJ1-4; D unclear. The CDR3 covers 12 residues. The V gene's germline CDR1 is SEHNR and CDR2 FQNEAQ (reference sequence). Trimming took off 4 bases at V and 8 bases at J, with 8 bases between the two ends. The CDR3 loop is CASSSEVEKLFF. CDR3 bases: TGTGCCAGCAGCTCGGAGGTAGAAAAACTGTTTTTT.

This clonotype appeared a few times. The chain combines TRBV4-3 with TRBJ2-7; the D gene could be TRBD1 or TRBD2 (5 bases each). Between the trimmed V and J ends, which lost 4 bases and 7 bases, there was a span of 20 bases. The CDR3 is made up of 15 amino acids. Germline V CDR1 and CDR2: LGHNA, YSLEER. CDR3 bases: TGCGCCAGCAGCCTAGGCCCCCGGGGCACCGAGGAGCAGTACTTC. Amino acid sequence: CASSLGPRGTEEQYF.

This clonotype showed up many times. CDR3 DNA sequence: TGTGCCAGCAGTTACCCAGGGAGCCGGGGGCTTACTGAAAAACTGTTTTTT. Protein product: CASSYPGSRGLTEKLFF. The V and J genes are TRBV28 and TRBJ1-4, with a weak D call TRBD1 (6 bases). Germline CDR1 and CDR2: MDHEN and SYDVKM. The length of the CDR3 is 17 residues. V lost 4 bases and J 7 bases, leaving 22 bases between the germline ends.

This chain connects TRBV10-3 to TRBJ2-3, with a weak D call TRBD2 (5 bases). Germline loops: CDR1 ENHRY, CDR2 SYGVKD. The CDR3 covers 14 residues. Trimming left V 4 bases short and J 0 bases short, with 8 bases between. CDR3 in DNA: TGTGCCATCAGTGTGGGAGCTAGCACAGATACGCAGTATTTT. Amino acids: CAISVGASTDTQYF.

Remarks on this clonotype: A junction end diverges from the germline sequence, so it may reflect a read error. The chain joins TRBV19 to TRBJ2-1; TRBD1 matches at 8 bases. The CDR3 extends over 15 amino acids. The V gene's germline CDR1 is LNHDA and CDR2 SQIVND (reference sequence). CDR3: CARSMTRGLHNEQFF. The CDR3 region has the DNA TGTGCCAGGAGTATGACCAGGGGGCTCCACAATGAGCAGTTCTTC.

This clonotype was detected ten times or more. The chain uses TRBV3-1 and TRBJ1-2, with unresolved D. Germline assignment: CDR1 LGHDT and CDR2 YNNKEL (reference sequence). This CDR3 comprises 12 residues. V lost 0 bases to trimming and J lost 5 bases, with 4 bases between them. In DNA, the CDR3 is TGTGCCAGCAGCCAAGAGTGGTATGGCTACACCTTC. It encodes CASSQEWYGYTF.

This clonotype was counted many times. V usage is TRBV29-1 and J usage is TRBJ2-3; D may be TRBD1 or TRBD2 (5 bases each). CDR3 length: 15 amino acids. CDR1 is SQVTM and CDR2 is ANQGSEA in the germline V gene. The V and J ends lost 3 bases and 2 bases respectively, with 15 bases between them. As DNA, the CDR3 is TGCAGCGTTGAGAGGGGATCCCGGCCCACAGATACGCAGTATTTT. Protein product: CSVERGSRPTDTQYF.

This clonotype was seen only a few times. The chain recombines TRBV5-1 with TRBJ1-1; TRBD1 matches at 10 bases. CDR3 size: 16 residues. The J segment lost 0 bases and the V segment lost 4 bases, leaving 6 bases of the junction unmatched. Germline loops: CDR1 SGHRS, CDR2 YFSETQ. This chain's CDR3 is CASSPDRGQVNTEAFF. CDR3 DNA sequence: TGCGCCAGCAGCCCAGACAGGGGGCAGGTGAACACTGAAGCTTTCTTT.

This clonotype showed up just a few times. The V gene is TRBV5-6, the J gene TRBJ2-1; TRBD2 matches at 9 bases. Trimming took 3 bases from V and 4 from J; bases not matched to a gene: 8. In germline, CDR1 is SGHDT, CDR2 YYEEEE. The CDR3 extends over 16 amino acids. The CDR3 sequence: CASSYERGAGYNEQFF. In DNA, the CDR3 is TGTGCCAGCAGCTACGAGCGGGGGGCTGGATACAATGAGCAGTTCTTC.

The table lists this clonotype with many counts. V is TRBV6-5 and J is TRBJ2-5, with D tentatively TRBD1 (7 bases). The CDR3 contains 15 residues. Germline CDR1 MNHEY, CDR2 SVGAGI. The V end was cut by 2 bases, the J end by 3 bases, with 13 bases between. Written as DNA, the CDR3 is TGTGCCAGCAGTTACGGGGGGACAGCAGAAGAGACCCAGTACTTC. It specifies CASSYGGTAEETQYF.

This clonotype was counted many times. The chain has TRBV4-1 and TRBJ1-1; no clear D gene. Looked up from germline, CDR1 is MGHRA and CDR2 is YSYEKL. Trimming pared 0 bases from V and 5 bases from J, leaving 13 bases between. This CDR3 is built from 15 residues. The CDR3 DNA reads TGCGCCAGCAGCCAAGATTTGGGCAGGAGTACTGAAGCTTTCTTT. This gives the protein CASSQDLGRSTEAFF.

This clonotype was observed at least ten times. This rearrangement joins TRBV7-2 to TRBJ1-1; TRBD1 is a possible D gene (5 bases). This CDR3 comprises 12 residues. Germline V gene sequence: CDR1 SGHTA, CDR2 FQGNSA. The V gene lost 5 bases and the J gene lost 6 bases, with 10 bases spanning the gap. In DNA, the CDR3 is TGTGCCAGCAGCCACCGGGGACCTGAAGCTTTCTTT. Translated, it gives CASSHRGPEAFF.

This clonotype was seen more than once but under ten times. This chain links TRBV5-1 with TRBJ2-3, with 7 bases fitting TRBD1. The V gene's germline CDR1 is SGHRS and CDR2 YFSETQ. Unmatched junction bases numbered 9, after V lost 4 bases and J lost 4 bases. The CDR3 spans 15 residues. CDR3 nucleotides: TGCGCCAGCAGCCTTGTTCGACAGGGACCAGATACGCAGTATTTT. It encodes CASSLVRQGPDTQYF.

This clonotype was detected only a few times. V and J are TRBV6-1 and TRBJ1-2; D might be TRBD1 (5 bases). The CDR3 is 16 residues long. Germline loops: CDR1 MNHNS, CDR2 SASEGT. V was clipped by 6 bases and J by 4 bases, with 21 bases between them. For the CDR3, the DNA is TGTGCCAGCAGGGGGGAGGCCCTCATATCACCCTATGGCTACACCTTC. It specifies CASRGEALISPYGYTF.

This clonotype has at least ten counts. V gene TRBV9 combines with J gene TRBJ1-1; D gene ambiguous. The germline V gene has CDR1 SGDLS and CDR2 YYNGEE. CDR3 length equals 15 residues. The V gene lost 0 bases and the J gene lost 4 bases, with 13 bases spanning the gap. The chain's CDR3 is CASSVAGSLGTEAFF. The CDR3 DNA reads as TGTGCCAGCAGCGTAGCGGGGTCCTTGGGCACTGAAGCTTTCTTT.

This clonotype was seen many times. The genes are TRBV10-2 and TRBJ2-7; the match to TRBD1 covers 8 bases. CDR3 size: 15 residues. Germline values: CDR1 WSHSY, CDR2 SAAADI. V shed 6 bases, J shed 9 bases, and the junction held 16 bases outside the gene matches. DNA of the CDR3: TGCGCCAGCAGGTCCGTGGACAGGGAACCCGAAGCGCAGTACTTC. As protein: CASRSVDREPEAQYF.

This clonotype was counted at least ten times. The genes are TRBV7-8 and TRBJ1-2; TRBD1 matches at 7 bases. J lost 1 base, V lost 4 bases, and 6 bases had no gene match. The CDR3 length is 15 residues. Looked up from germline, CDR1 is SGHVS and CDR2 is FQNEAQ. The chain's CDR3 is CASSSLTGFNYGYTF. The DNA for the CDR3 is TGTGCCAGCAGCTCGTTGACAGGGTTTAACTATGGCTACACCTTC.

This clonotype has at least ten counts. The CDR3 nucleotides read TGTGCCAGCAGTGAATCCCCACTAGCTGGGTCTTTCCACAATGAGCAGTTCTTC. Translated: CASSESPLAGSFHNEQFF. The chain links TRBV25-1 to TRBJ2-1; maybe TRBD2 (6 bases). This CDR3 contains 18 residues. With 1 base removed from V and 5 bases from J, the gap between germline ends came to 21 bases. Germline CDR1 is MGHDK and CDR2 is SYGVNS. The entire variable domain, with the rest obtained from reference TRBV25-1 and TRBJ2-1, is as follows: EADIYQTPRYLVIGTGKKITLECSQTMGHDKMYWYQQDPGMELHLIHYSYGVNSTEKGDLSSESTVSRIRTEHFPLTLESARPSHTSQYLCASSESPLAGSFHNEQFFGPGTRLTVL.

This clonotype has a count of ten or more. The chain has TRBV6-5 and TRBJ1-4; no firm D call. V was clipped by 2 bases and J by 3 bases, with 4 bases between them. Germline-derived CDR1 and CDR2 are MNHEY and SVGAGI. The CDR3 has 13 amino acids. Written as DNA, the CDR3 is TGTGCCAGCAGTTACAGAGCTAATGAAAAACTGTTTTTT. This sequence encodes CASSYRANEKLFF.